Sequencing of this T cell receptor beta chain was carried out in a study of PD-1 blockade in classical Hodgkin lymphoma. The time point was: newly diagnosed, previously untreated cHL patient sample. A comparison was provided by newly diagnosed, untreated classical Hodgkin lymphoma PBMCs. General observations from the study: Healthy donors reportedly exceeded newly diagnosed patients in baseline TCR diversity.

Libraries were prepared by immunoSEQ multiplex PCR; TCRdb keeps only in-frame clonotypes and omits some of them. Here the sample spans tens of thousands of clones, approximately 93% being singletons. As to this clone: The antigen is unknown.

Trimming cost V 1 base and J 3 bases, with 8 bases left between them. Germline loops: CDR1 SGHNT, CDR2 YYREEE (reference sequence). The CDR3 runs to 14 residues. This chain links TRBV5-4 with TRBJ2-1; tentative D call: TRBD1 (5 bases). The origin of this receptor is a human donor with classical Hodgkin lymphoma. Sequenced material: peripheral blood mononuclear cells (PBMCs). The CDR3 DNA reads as TGTGCCAGCAGCTTGCCCCAGGGCTACAATGAGCAGTTCTTC. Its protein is CASSLPQGYNEQFF.